This is a list of T cell receptor beta chains from one sample in a study of T cell responses to AZD1222 COVID-19 vaccine. Libraries were prepared by immunoSEQ multiplex PCR; TCRdb keeps only in-frame clonotypes and omits some of them. The sample contains roughly 260,000 clones, over 90% of which appear only once. Here the sequenced sample was peripheral blood, taken on day 0 of AZD1222 vaccination. The receptor source for this set is an adult in good health. CDR3s leave out the opening cysteine and the closing phenylalanine or tryptophan. Rows give clone size only sometimes, using once, few, many, or a class for an expanded clone.

cdr3_aa	clone_size	j_call	v_call	cdr3_length
ASSLALGQGAAYTIY	NA	TRBJ1-3	TRBV7-8	15
ASSRLADPNEQF	NA	TRBJ2-1	TRBV9	12
ASGGGSPPTQY	NA	TRBJ2-3	TRBV2	11
ASSLGGAGNQPQH	NA	TRBJ1-5	TRBV5-1	13
ASSEAWKRGDGYT	NA	TRBJ1-2	TRBV6-1	13
ASTVGNSPLH	NA	TRBJ1-6	TRBV2	10
ASSSSTSGAGGKKLF	NA	TRBJ1-4	TRBV5-1	15
ASSLQGDGAF	NA	TRBJ1-1	TRBV11-2	10
ASSPGQGLNQPQH	few	TRBJ1-5	TRBV6-5	13
ASSLMDIQY	NA	TRBJ2-4	TRBV7-6	9
ASSYTGGATNEKLF	NA	TRBJ1-4	TRBV11-1	14
SARWYNEQF	NA	TRBJ2-1	TRBV20-1	9
ASSLDPYTGAGELF	NA	TRBJ2-2	TRBV11-3	14
ASSGLAGVPSATDEQF	NA	TRBJ2-1	TRBV6-2/TRBV6-3	16